This T cell receptor (beta chain) was obtained from a study of cytomegalovirus exposure and HLA in healthy donors. V lost 4 bases, J lost 4 bases, and 4 bases stayed unmatched. CDR3 length: 14 amino acids. Germline CDR1 is MGHRA and CDR2 is YSYEKL. The primer mix had 60 Vbeta and 13 Jbeta primers. Produced via immunoSEQ multiplex PCR; TCRdb's table is partial and in-frame only. The data contain approximately 150,000 clones, 65% to 75% of them seen just once; the ten biggest clones take up 2% to 2.5%. The sequenced sample was PBMCs. V usage is TRBV4-1 and J usage is TRBJ2-7, with 10 bases that match TRBD1. The receptor's source is a human donor in good health. CDR3 bases: TGCGCCAGCAGCCCCCGACAGGGGGCTTACGAGCAGTACTTC. The encoded protein is CASSPRQGAYEQYF.